This T cell receptor (beta chain) was retrieved from a study of blood T cell repertoires in COVID-19. On the study more broadly: Both acute and convalescent COVID-19 samples were obtained from the United States, Italy and Spain. PBMCs, B-cell-depleted T cells, or T cells were the source of the cDNA or gDNA that made up the material.

The CDR3 has 12 amino acids. Germline V CDR1 and CDR2: SQVTM, ANQGSEA. V shed 6 bases and J 6 bases; nucleotides not matched to a gene: 5. Authors' analysis steps: Estimates of nucleated cell counts were drawn from the amplification of reference gene primers. TCRdb's copy holds only in-frame clones and misses some; the assay was immunoSEQ multiplex PCR. The D gene and trimming were derived from the DNA, and the V and J assignments and clone size from that table. The sample carries more than 85,000 clones, 87% recorded once. The chain recombines TRBV29-1 with TRBJ1-2; 9 bases are shared with TRBD1. The TCR sequence derives from a man between 65 and 85 years old with acute or convalescent COVID-19. Sequencing used peripheral blood. The CDR3 DNA reads TGCAGCGTGAGACAGGGGGTGGATGGCTACACCTTC. Translated: CSVRQGVDGYTF.